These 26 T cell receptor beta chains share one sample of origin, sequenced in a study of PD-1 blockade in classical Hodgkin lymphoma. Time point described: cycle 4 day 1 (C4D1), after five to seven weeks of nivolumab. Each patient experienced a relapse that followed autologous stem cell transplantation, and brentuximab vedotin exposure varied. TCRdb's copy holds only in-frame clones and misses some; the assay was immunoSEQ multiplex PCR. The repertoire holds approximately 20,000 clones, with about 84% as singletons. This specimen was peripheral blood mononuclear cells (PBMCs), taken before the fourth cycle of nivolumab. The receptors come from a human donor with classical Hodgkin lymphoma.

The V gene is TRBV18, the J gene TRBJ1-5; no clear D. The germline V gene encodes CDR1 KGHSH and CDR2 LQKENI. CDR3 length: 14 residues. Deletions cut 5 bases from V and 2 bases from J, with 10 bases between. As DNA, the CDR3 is TGTGCCAGCTCAAGCGACACGGGCAATCAGCCCCAGCATTTT. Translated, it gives CASSSDTGNQPQHF.

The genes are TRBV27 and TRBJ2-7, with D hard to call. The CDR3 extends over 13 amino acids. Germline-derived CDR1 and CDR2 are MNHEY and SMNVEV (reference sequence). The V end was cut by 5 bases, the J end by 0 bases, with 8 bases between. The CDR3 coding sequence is TGTGCCAGCAGTCCCCGCTTCTCCTACGAGCAGTACGTC. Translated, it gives CASSPRFSYEQYV.

The CDR3 nucleotides read TGCGCCAGCAGCCAAGTAGACATTTTAGTTTACAATGAGCAGTTCTTC. The encoded protein is CASSQVDILVYNEQFF. V usage is TRBV4-1 and J usage is TRBJ2-1; D gene ambiguous. Germline assignment: CDR1 MGHRA and CDR2 YSYEKL. This CDR3 has 16 residues. The germline V and J ends were trimmed by 1 base and 4 bases, with 14 bases remaining between them.

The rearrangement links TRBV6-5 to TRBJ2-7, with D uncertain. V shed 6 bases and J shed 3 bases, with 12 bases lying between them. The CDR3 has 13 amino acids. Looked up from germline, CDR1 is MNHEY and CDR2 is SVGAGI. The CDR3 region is CASSLRQGYEQYF. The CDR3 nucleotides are TGTGCCAGCAGCTTGAGGCAAGGCTACGAGCAGTACTTC.

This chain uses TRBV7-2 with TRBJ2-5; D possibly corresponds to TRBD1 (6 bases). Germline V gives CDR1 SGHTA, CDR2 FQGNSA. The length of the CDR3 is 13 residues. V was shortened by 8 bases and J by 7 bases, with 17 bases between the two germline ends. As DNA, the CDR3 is TGTGCCAGCGCCAACAGGGACGGAGGGACCCAGTACTTC. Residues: CASANRDGGTQYF.

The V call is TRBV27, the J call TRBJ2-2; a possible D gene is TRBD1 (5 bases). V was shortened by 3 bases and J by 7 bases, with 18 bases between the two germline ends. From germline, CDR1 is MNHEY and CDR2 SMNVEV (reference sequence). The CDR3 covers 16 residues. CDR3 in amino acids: CASSFLDPTVSGELFF. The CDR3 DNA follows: TGTGCCAGCAGTTTTCTCGACCCGACAGTTAGCGGGGAGCTGTTTTTT.

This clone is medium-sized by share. The CDR3 DNA sequence: TGTGCCAGCAGCTACCAAAAGCCGGGACTAGCGACAGATACGCAGTATTTT. Amino acid sequence: CASSYQKPGLATDTQYF. The chain is built from TRBV27 and TRBJ2-3, with 10 bases matching TRBD2. J lost 3 bases, V lost 6 bases, and 12 bases had no gene match. Germline V CDR1 and CDR2: MNHEY, SMNVEV (reference sequence). This CDR3 is built from 17 residues.

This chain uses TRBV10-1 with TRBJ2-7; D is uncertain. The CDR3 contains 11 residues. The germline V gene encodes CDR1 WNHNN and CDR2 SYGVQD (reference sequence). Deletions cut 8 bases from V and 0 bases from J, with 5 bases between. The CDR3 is CASLHSYEQYV. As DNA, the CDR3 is TGCGCCAGCTTGCACTCCTACGAGCAGTACGTC.

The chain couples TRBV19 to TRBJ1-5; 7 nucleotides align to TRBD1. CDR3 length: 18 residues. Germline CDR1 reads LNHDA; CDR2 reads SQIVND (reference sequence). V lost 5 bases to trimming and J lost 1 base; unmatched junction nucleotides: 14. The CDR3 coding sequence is TGTGCCAGTAGTCATCCTATTCGTGGGGGACAGAGCAATCAGCCCCAGCATTTT. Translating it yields CASSHPIRGGQSNQPQHF. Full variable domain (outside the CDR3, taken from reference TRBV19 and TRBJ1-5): DGGITQSPKYLFRKEGQNVTLSCEQNLNHDAMYWYRQDPGQGLRLIYYSQIVNDFQKGDIAEGYSVSREKKESFPLTVTSAQKNPTAFYLCASSHPIRGGQSNQPQHFGDGTRLSIL.

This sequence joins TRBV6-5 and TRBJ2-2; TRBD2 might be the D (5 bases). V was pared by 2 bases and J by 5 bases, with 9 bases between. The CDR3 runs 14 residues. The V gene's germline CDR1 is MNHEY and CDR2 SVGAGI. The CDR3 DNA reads TGTGCCAGCAGTTACGATACGGGAACCGGGGAGCTGTTTTTT. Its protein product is CASSYDTGTGELFF.

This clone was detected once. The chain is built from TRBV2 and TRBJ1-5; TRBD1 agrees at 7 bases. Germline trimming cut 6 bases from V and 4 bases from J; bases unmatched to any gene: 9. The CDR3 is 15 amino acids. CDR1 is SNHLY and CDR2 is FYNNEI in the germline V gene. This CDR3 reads CASSRGQPGNQPQHF. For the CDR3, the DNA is TGTGCCAGCAGCCGGGGACAGCCAGGTAATCAGCCCCAGCATTTT.

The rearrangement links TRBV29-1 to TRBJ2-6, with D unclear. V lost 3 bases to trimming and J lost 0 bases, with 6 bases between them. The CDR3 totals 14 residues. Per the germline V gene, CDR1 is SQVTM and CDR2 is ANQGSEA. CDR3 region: CSVDTVSGANVLTF. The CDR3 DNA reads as TGCAGCGTTGACACAGTCTCTGGGGCCAACGTCCTGACTTTC.

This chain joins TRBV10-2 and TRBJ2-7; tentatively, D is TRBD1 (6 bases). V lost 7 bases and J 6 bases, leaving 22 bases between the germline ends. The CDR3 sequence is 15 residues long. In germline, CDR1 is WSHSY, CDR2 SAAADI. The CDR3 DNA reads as TGCGCCAGCACCCCCTTCCAGGGGCCCGCTTCCGAGCAGTACTTC. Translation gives CASTPFQGPASEQYF.

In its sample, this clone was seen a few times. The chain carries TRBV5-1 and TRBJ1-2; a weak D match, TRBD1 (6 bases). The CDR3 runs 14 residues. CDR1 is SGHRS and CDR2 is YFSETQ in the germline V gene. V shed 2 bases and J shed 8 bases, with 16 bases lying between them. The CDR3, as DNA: TGCGCCAGCAGCTTCCTGGCAGGGGATCGCGGCTACACCTTC. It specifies CASSFLAGDRGYTF.

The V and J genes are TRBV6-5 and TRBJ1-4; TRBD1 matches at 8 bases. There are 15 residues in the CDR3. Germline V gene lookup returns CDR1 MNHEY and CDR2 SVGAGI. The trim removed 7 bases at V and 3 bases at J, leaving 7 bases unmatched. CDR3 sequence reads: CASTLRDRSNEKLFF. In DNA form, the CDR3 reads TGTGCCAGCACCCTGAGGGACAGGTCTAATGAAAAACTGTTTTTT.

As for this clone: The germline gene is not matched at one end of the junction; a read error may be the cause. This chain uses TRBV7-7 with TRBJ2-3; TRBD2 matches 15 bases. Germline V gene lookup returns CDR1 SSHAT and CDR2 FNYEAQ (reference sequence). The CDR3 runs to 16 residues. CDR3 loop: CASSPGLAGGPDTQYF. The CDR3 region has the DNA TGTGCTAGCAGCCCGGGACTAGCGGGAGGCCCAGATACGCAGTATTTT.

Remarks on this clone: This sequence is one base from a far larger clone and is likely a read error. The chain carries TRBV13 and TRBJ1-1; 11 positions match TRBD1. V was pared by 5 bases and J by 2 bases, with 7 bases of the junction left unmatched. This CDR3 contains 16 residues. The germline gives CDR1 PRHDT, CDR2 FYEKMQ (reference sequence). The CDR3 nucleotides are TGTGCCAGCAGCGCCGGGACAGGGGGGTTAAACACTGAAGCTTTCTTT. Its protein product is CASSAGTGGLNTEAFF. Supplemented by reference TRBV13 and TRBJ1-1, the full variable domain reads AAGVIQSPRHLIKEKRETATLKCYPIPRHDTVYWYQQGPGQDPQFLISFYEKMQSDKGSIPDRFSAQQFSDYHSELNMSSLELGDSALYFCASSAGTGGLNTEAFFGQGTRLTVV.

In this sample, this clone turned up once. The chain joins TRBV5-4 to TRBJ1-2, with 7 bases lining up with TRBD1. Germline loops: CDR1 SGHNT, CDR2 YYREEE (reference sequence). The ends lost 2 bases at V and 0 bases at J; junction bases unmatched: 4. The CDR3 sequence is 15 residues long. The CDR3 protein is CASSLGTAANYGYTF. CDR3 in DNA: TGTGCCAGCAGCTTAGGGACAGCGGCTAACTATGGCTACACCTTC.

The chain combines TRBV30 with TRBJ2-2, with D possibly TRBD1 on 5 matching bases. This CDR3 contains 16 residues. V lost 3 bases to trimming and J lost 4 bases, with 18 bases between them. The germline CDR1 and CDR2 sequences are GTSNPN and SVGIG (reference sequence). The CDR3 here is CAWSVPRVGLTGELFF. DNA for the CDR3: TGTGCCTGGAGCGTTCCCAGGGTCGGGCTCACCGGGGAGCTGTTTTTT. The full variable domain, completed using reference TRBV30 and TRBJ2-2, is SQTIHQWPATLVQPVGSPLSLECTVEGTSNPNLYWYRQAAGRGLQLLFYSVGIGQISSEVPQNLSASRPQDRQFILSSKKLLLSDSGFYLCAWSVPRVGLTGELFFGEGSRLTVL.

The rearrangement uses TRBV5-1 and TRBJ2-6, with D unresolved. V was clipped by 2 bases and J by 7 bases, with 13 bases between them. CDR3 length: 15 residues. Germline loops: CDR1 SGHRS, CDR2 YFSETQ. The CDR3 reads CASSFEGIYANVLTF. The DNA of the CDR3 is TGCGCCAGCAGCTTTGAAGGCATCTACGCCAACGTCCTGACTTTC.

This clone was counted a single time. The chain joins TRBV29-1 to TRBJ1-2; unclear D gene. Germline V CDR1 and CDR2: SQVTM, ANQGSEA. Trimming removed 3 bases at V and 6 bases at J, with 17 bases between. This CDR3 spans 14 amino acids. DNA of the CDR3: TGCAGCGTTGATTCTGGTTTGGGGATGAATGGCTACACCTTC. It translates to CSVDSGLGMNGYTF. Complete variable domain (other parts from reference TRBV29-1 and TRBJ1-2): SAVISQKPSRDICQRGTSLTIQCQVDSQVTMMFWYRQQPGQSLTLIATANQGSEATYESGFVIDKFPISRPNLTFSTLTVSNMSPEDSSIYLCSVDSGLGMNGYTFGSGTRLTVV.

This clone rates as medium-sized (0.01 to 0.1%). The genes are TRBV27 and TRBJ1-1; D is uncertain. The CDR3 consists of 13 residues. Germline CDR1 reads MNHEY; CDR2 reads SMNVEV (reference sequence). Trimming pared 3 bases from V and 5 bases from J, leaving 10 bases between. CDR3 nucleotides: TGTGCCAGCAGTTTCGAGTGGTATACTGAAGCTTTCTTT. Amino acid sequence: CASSFEWYTEAFF.

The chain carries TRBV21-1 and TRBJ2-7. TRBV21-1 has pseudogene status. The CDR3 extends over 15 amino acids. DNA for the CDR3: TGTGCCAGCAGCGAGAGATTACACGTGTTAGACGAGCAGTACTTC. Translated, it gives CASSERLHVLDEQYF.

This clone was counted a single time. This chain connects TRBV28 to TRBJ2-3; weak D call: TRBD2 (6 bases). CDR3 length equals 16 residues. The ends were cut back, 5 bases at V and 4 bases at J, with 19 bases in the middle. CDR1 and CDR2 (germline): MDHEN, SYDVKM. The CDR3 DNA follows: TGTGCCAGCAGTCTCTCCTATAGCGGCTACCCAGATACGCAGTATTTT. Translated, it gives CASSLSYSGYPDTQYF.

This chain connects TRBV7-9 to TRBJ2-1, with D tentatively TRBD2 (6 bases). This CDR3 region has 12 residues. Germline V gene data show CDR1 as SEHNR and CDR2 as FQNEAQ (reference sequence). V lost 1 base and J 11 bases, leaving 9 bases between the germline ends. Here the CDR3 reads CASSLVGGKQFF. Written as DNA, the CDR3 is TGTGCCAGCAGCTTAGTGGGGGGAAAGCAGTTCTTC.

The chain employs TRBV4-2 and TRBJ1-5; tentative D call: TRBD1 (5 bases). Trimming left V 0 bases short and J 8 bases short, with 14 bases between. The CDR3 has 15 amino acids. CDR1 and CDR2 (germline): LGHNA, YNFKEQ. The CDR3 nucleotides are TGTGCCAGCAGCCAAGATGCGGGGGGAGCAGAGCCCCAGCATTTT. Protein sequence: CASSQDAGGAEPQHF.